This record covers a single T cell receptor (beta chain). This clone was seen a handful of times. The target of this receptor is not known. It has no much larger one-base neighbor in the sample; base qualities were not kept. The data are from a study of radiation and T cells in renal cell carcinoma (dated by TCRdb to the early 2020s). At the level of the whole study: A total of 50 or so samples underwent TCR beta sequencing, made up of 26 tumors and about 27 peripheral blood samples. Across all 55 or so samples, 4,016,671 unique CDR3 nucleotide sequences encoding about 2.7 million unique CDR3 amino acid sequences were identified.

The time point label corresponds to: tumor resected at nephrectomy. The treatment or condition label, read with the paper, signifies: treatment-naive control, cytoreductive nephrectomy. The control tumors were taken from treatment-naive renal cell carcinoma patients who had cytoreductive nephrectomy with no earlier radiation. Renal cell carcinoma with clear cell pathology was present in all patients. The control tumors sequenced for TCR were resected between about 2010 and 2014 from over 9 males and several females whose median age was roughly 57 years (range roughly 40 to 90). Tumor processing involved mechanical dissociation, digestion with collagenase/hyaluronidase at 37 degrees C, handling in gentleMACS C tubes, and storage in liquid nitrogen. Genomic DNA for TCR sequencing was prepared using the QIAamp DNA Blood Mini Kit (Qiagen). Samples were included in the analyses only if all quality control checks were passed.

The CDR3 starts with the cysteine, ends with the phenylalanine, and has 16 residues. Of all the DNA, just the CDR3 is kept, 48 bases in frame from base 1. V is pruned by 5 bases and J by 2 bases, leaving 7 bases of the junction without a gene match. Taken from the germline V gene (reference sequence), the CDR1 and CDR2 loops are SSHAT and FNYEAQ. TCR beta libraries were generated from genomic DNA with the immunoSEQ kit, following the manufacturer's recommendations. Library preparation used a first multiplex PCR with proprietary primers, then a second PCR adding unique barcodes, with bead cleanups after each round. A kit-provided positive control reaction and a negative control reaction were included in every sample batch. The final libraries were assessed on an Agilent 4200 TapeStation D1000 ScreenTape, pooled by volume, and quantified by qPCR. Sequencing was performed on an Illumina NextSeq500 with a MidOutput 150-cycle cartridge, and 156 Read1 and 15 Index1 cycles were run with kit custom primers. The pooled library was loaded at around 1.1 pM with a roughly 20% PhiX control spike-in. Processing in the source paper ran as follows. The vendor-processed data were analyzed in R, and a clonotype was defined as all T cells that share the same CDR3 nucleotide sequence. For clone abundance analyses, frequencies were normalized to the 10,000 most abundant clones per sample. Before analysis, public T cell clones were removed, and these numbered fewer than six per sample on average. The dominant motif analysis was done with ImmunoMap using the PAM10 matrix, a gap penalty of 30, and a homology threshold of 0.3, and motifs with a cumulative frequency of at least 0.01 were considered dominant. TCRdb limited this immuneACCESS table to in-frame rearrangements with V and J called. A share of clones is missing; checked studies link under half to unresolved V genes, and the rest is unexplained. V and J calls and clone size are copied from that table; D and trimming were computed from the DNA. The sample profile shows roughly 13,000 clones; approximately 50% of them were found once. Roughly 13% of the sample goes to the ten largest clones.

Results and caveats for the whole study, not just this receptor: Compared with control tumors, irradiated tumors had a greater number of dominant CDR3 motifs, and those motifs took up a bigger portion of the repertoire. Because only small tumor regions of 0.8 to 1 g were available, the study did not capture intratumoral heterogeneity. The single-armed trial design could not address effects of radiation dose or scheduling on the TCR repertoire. Higher TCR clonality was observed in irradiated tumors than in controls, with an average of approximately 54% of the repertoire accounted for by the top 100 clonotypes, compared with roughly 40% in nephrectomy-only tumors.

Sample: tumor tissue, taken from a patient whose treatment was nephrectomy without radiotherapy. The sequence is built from TRBV7-7 and TRBJ2-2; TRBD2 lines up with 8 middle nucleotides. This sequence originates from a man over 45 with renal cell carcinoma. Here the CDR3 is given as CASSPSGGLNTGELFF. The nucleotide sequence reads as follows: TGTGCCAGCAGCCCCAGCGGGGGACTTAACACCGGGGAGCTGTTTTTT.